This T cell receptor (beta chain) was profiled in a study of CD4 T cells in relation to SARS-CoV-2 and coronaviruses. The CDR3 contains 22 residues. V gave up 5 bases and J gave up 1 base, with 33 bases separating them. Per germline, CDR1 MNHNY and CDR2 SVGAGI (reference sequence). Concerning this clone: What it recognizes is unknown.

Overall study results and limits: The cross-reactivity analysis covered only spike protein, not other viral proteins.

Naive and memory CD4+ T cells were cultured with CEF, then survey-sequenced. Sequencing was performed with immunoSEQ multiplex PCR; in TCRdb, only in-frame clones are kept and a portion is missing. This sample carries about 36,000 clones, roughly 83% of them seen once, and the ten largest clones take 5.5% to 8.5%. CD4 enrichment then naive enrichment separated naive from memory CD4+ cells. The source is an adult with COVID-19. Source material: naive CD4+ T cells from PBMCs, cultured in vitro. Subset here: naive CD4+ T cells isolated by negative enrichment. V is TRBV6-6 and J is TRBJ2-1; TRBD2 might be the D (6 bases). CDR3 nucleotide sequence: TGTGCCAGCAGTCGTGCTACGGATACCGGGACTCCCGTCCGGGAGTCCTACAATGAGCAGTTCTTC. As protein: CASSRATDTGTPVRESYNEQFF.